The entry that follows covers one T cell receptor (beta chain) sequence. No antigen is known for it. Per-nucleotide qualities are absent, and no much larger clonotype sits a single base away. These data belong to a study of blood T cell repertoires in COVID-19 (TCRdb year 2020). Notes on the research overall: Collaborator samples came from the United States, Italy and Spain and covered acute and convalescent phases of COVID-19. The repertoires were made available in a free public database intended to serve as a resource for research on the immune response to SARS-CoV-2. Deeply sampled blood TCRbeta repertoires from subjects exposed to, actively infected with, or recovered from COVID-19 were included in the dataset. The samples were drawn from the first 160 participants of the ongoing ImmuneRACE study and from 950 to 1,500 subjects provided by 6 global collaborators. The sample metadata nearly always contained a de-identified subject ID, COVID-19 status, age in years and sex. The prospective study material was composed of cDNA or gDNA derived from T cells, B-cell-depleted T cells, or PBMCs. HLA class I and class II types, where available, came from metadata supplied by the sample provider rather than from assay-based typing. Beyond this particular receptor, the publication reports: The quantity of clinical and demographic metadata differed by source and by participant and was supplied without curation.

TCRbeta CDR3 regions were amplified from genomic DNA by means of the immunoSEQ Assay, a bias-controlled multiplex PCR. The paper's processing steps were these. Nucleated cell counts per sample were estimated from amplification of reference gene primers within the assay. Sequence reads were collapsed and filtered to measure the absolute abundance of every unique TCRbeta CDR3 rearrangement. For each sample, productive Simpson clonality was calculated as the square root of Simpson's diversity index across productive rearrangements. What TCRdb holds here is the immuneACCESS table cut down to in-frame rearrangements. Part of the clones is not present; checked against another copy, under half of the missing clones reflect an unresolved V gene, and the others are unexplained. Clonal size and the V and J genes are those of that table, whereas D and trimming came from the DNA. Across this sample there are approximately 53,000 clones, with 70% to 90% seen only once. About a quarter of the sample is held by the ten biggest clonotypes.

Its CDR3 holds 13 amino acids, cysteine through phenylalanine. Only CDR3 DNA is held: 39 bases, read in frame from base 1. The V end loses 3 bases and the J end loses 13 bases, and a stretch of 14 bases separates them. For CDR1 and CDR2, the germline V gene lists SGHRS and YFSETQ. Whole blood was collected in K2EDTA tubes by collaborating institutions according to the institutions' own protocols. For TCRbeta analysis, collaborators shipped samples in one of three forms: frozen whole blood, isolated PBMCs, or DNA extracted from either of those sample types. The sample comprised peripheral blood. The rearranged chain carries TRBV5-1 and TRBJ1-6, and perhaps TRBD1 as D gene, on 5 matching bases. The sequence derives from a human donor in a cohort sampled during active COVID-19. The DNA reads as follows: TGCGCCAGCAGCTCGGAAGGGGTTCTTCCCCTCCACTTT. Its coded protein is CASSSEGVLPLHF.